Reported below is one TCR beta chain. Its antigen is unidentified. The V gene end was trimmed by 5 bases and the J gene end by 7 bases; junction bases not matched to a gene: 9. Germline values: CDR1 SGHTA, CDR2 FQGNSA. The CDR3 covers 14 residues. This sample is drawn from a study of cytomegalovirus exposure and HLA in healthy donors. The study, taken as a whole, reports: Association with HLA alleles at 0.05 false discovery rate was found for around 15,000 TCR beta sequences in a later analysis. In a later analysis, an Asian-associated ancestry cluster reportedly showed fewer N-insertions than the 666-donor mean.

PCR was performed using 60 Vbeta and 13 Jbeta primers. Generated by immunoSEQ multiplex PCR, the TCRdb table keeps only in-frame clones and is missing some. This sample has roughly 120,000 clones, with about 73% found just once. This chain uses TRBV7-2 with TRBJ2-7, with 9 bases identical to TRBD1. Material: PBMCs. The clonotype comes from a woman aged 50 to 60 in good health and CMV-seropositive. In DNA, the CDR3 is TGTGCCAGCAGCCCCCGGGACAGGGTAGGGGAGCAGTACTTC. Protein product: CASSPRDRVGEQYF. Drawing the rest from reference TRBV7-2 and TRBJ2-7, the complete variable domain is GAGVSQSPSNKVTEKGKDVELRCDPISGHTALYWYRQSLGQGLEFLIYFQGNSAPDKSGLPSDRFSAERTGGSVSTLTIQRTQQEDSAVYLCASSPRDRVGEQYFGPGTRLTVT.